The rows below give T cell receptor beta chains drawn from one sample of a study of T cells in Graves' hyperthyroidism and ophthalmopathy. TCRdb passed the multiplex PCR reads through MiXCR, listing each CDR3 protein once. Among 400,000 or so distinct CDR3 sequences listed, over 12% were seen once. The sample was blood. All receptors come from a man in his fifties with Graves' ophthalmopathy. Both conserved end residues are part of each CDR3. D genes are given only for firm matches. Clone size is stated in some rows and not others, as once, few, many or a class when expanded.

clone size,D gene,V gene,J gene,CDR3 DNA,CDR3 protein
NA,TRBD2,TRBV4-1,TRBJ2-3,TGCGCCAGCAGCCCCTACCAACTAGCGGGAGGGCCGGAAGATACGCAGTATTTT,CASSPYQLAGGPEDTQYF
many,NA,TRBV20-1,TRBJ1-1,TGCAGTGCTAGAGAGGACAGCCAGGGGCCCGTGACAGTTGAAGCTTTCTTT,CSAREDSQGPVTVEAFF
many,TRBD2,TRBV2,TRBJ2-2,TGTGCCAGCAGTCCGGGGGGGCTCACCGGGGAGCTGTTTTTT,CASSPGGLTGELFF
NA,NA,TRBV28,TRBJ1-1,TGTGCCAGCAGTTTTCCGAGGATTCAAGGCACTGAAGCTTTCTTT,CASSFPRIQGTEAFF
few,TRBD1,TRBV20-1,TRBJ1-1,TGCAGTGCTAGGTCCGGACAGGGGAACACTGAAGCTTTCTTT,CSARSGQGNTEAFF
many,TRBD2,TRBV24-1,TRBJ2-1,TGTGCCACCAGTGATCATAGCGGGAGCTCCTACAATGAGCAGTTCTTC,CATSDHSGSSYNEQFF
NA,TRBD1,TRBV27,TRBJ2-6,TGTGCCAGCAGTCGGATGACAGGGTCTGGGGCCAACGTCCTGACTTTC,CASSRMTGSGANVLTF
many,TRBD1,TRBV5-1,TRBJ2-3,TGCGCCAGCAGCAAGGGGACAGGGACGTTCACAGATACGCAGTATTTT,CASSKGTGTFTDTQYF
many,NA,TRBV20-1,TRBJ2-1,TGCAGTGCTAGGGGGCGGGATTCCTACAATGAGCAGTTCTTC,CSARGRDSYNEQFF
many,TRBD2,TRBV7-8,TRBJ2-7,TGTGCCAGCAGCTCACTAGCGGGAGTCGGTGAGCAGTACTTC,CASSSLAGVGEQYF
many,NA,TRBV20-1,TRBJ2-1,TGCAGTGCAAATATGGAGGGCCTTAATCACAATGAGCAGTTCTTC,CSANMEGLNHNEQFF
many,NA,TRBV5-1,TRBJ1-4,TGCGCCAGCAGCGCGACCTCCCGACAGGAAAAACTGTTTTTT,CASSATSRQEKLFF
many,NA,TRBV7-8,TRBJ2-7,TGTGCCAGCAGCTTAGTTCGGGGGCTTACGTCCTACGAGCAGTACTTC,CASSLVRGLTSYEQYF
many,TRBD2,TRBV11-2,TRBJ2-1,TGTGCCAGCAGCCTTATAGCGGGAGGGGATTACAATGAGCAGTTCTTC,CASSLIAGGDYNEQFF
many,NA,TRBV5-4,TRBJ1-2,TGTGCCAGCAGGTTTGACAGCAACTCCTATGGCTACACCTTC,CASRFDSNSYGYTF
NA,NA,TRBV28,TRBJ2-7,TGTGCCAGCAGGGAGAGGGCAGCAACCTACGAGCAGTACTTC,CASRERAATYEQYF
many,NA,TRBV3-1,TRBJ1-1,TGTGCCAGCAGCCGAGAGGGGAACACTGAAGCTTTCTTT,CASSREGNTEAFF
many,NA,TRBV25-1,TRBJ2-7,TGTGCCAGCAGTGTTCTCCGGGCCTCAGGCTCCTACGAGCAGTACTTC,CASSVLRASGSYEQYF
many,NA,TRBV3-1,TRBJ2-5,TGTGCCAGCAGTGAAGGGGGGACAGAAGAGACCCAGTACTTC,CASSEGGTEETQYF
many,NA,TRBV18,TRBJ1-1,TGTGCCAGCTCACCGAGAGGGAACACTGAAGCTTTCTTT,CASSPRGNTEAFF
NA,NA,TRBV19,TRBJ2-3,TGTGCCAGTAGTACTACCGCCGAGGGGTATAGCACAGATACGCAGTATTTT,CASSTTAEGYSTDTQYF
many,NA,TRBV7-9,TRBJ2-7,TGTGCCAGCAGCGCAACTAAGGGACACTCCTACGAGCAGTACTTC,CASSATKGHSYEQYF
NA,NA,TRBV6-2/TRBV6-3,TRBJ1-5,TGTGCCAGCAGTTCCTACGAGCTTCTAAATCAGCCCCAGCATTTT,CASSSYELLNQPQHF
NA,NA,TRBV3-1,TRBJ1-2,TGTGCCAGCAGCCAAGATCCCTTAGGGGACTATGGCTACACCTTC,CASSQDPLGDYGYTF
many,NA,TRBV7-8,TRBJ2-1,TGTGCCAGCCTCCAGTACGGGGCGTCCCATGAGCAGTTCTTC,CASLQYGASHEQFF
many,NA,TRBV5-1,TRBJ2-7,TGCGCCAGCAGCTTGGGAGCGGGTCCCTACGAGCAGTACTTC,CASSLGAGPYEQYF
many,NA,TRBV28,TRBJ2-5,TGTGCCAGCAGTTTCACCCGGACCGATGGTTATGAGACCCAGTACTTC,CASSFTRTDGYETQYF
few,TRBD1,TRBV12-5,TRBJ2-5,TGTGCTAGTGGACAGGGGGCGCTCAGCGGGATGGTCCACTTC,CASGQGALSGMVHF
many,NA,TRBV18,TRBJ2-7,TGTGCCAGCTCACCGTCCAGGAACCCCTACGAGCAGTACTTC,CASSPSRNPYEQYF
NA,NA,TRBV2,TRBJ2-1,TGTGCCAGCAGACCGACGGGAGACGGCAATGAGCAGTTCTTC,CASRPTGDGNEQFF
NA,TRBD2,TRBV3-1,TRBJ2-5,TGTGCCAGCAGCCCTCGACTAGCGGGAGGGTTTTGGCAAGAGACCCAGTACTTC,CASSPRLAGGFWQETQYF
many,NA,TRBV20-1,TRBJ2-1,TGCAGTGCTAGAGACATTAGAGGTTACAATGAGCAGTTCTTC,CSARDIRGYNEQFF
few,NA,TRBV19,TRBJ2-1,TGTGCCAGTGGTTTGGCATCCTCCTACAATGAGCAGTTCTTC,CASGLASSYNEQFF
few,NA,TRBV28,TRBJ2-3,TGTGCCAGCAGTTACCGACTAGGTACGCAGTATTTT,CASSYRLGTQYF
NA,NA,TRBV24-1,TRBJ2-7,TGTGCCACCAGTGGATACGGGGCCAGCTCCCACGAGCAGTACTTC,CATSGYGASSHEQYF
many,TRBD1,TRBV29-1,TRBJ2-1,TGCAGCGTTGGGGGGGACAGGGTTTACAATGAGCAGTTCTTC,CSVGGDRVYNEQFF
many,NA,TRBV5-1,TRBJ2-2,TGCGCCAGCAGCCCGTGGAGAGCGGGGAACACCGGGGAGCTGTTTTTT,CASSPWRAGNTGELFF
many,NA,TRBV30,TRBJ1-2,TGTGCCTGGAGTCCCGATTGGGACCGCCTCTATGGCTACACCTTC,CAWSPDWDRLYGYTF
many,TRBD2,TRBV12-3/TRBV12-4,TRBJ2-3,TGTGCCAGCAGAACCGGACTAGCGGGAGTTACAGATACGCAGTATTTT,CASRTGLAGVTDTQYF
many,NA,TRBV12-5,TRBJ2-1,TGTGCTAGTGGTTTGGTCAGCGAACGGAGGAATGAGCAGTTCTTC,CASGLVSERRNEQFF
NA,NA,TRBV19,TRBJ2-5,TGTGCCAGCCGGCTAGGGCTGAGCGCAGGGCACCAAGAGACCCAGTACTTC,CASRLGLSAGHQETQYF
few,TRBD2,TRBV5-1,TRBJ2-7,TGTGCCAGCAGCCACACAAAAGCGGGAGAGTACGAGCAGTACTTC,CASSHTKAGEYEQYF
NA,NA,TRBV18,TRBJ2-7,TGTGCCAGCTCACCACCGAGGAAACTAACCGACGAGCAGTACTTC,CASSPPRKLTDEQYF
many,NA,TRBV3-1,TRBJ1-1,TGTGCCAGCAGCCTAGGGGGGAACGCTGAAGCTTTCTTT,CASSLGGNAEAFF
many,TRBD1,TRBV7-9,TRBJ2-7,TGTGCCAGCAGCCCCAGACAGGGGAGATACGAGCAGTACTTC,CASSPRQGRYEQYF
many,TRBD1,TRBV12-3/TRBV12-4,TRBJ2-3,TGTGCCAGCAGTGCCGGGACAGGGAGCTTTGGTACAGATACGCAGTATTTT,CASSAGTGSFGTDTQYF
many,NA,TRBV18,TRBJ2-1,TGTGCCAGCTCACCGGATGTGGGGGATGAGCAGTTCTTC,CASSPDVGDEQFF
NA,TRBD1,TRBV4-2,TRBJ1-2,TGTGCCAGCAGCCAACGGGACAGGGGGAACTATGGCTACACCTTC,CASSQRDRGNYGYTF
many,NA,TRBV11-3,TRBJ2-7,TGTGCCAGCAGCGTACCTCAGGGGCTAGGGGAGCAGTACTTC,CASSVPQGLGEQYF
many,NA,TRBV20-1,TRBJ2-4,TGCAGTGCTAGATCCCTGAGGGCCGAATTCGCCAAAAACATTCAGTACTTC,CSARSLRAEFAKNIQYF
few,TRBD1,TRBV28,TRBJ1-2,TGTGCCAGCACATCCGGGACAGATGGCTACACCTTC,CASTSGTDGYTF
NA,NA,TRBV29-1,TRBJ2-1,TGCAGCGTTGAAGGGGACTGGGGGACCTACAATGAGCAGTTCTTC,CSVEGDWGTYNEQFF